This T cell receptor (beta chain) was profiled in a study of CD8 T cells in ankylosing spondylitis. Study results and limitations: Blood from ankylosing spondylitis patients appeared to carry a characteristic roughly 8-variant TCR beta motif. Clones linked with disease were CD8+ and fairly uncommon in the peripheral blood. Reported data indicate significant enrichment of disease-linked clones within matched ankylosing spondylitis synovial fluid.

The CDR3 has 17 amino acids. V lost 3 bases and J lost 3; bases outside the gene matches: 6. Germline values: CDR1 SGHDT, CDR2 YYEEEE. Details on this clonotype: Its specificity is not known.

Quantitative 5'-RACE with molecular barcodes generated TCR beta libraries. TCRdb analysed the 5' RACE reads with MiXCR anew, one entry per CDR3 protein. The sample includes under 55,000 distinct CDR3 sequences, approximately 7% of them seen just once. The specimen was blood, either unsorted or a sorted T cell fraction (not recorded which). The V gene is TRBV5-6, the J gene TRBJ2-2; 12 bases map to TRBD2. The clonotype was recovered from a female donor with ankylosing spondylitis or in good health (not recorded which). This chain's CDR3 is CASSSQLAGGYTGELFF. Written as DNA, the CDR3 is TGTGCCAGCAGCTCCCAACTAGCGGGGGGTTACACCGGGGAGCTGTTTTTT.